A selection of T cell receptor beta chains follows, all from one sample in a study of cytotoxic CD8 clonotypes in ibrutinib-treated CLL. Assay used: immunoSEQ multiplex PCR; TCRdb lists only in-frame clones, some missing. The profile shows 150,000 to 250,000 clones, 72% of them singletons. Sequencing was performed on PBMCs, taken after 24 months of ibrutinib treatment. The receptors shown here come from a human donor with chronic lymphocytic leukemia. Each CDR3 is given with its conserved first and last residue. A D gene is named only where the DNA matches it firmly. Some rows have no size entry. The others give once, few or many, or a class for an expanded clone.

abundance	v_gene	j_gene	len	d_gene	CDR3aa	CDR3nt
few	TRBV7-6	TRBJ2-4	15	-	CASSSTAGIGNIQYF	TGTGCCAGCAGCTCCACCGCCGGGATAGGGAACATTCAGTACTTC
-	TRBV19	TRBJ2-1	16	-	CASSFPTLSSYNEQFF	TGTGCCAGTAGTTTCCCGACTCTTAGCTCCTACAATGAGCAGTTCTTC
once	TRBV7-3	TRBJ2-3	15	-	CASSLYAGYTDTQYF	TGTGCCAGCAGCTTATACGCCGGATACACAGATACGCAGTATTTT
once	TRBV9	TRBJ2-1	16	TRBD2	CASSDLAGSSYNEQFF	TGTGCCAGCAGCGACCTAGCGGGGAGCTCCTACAATGAGCAGTTCTTC
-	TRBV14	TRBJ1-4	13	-	CASSQWATGLLFF	TGTGCCAGCAGCCAATGGGCGACCGGATTACTGTTTTTT
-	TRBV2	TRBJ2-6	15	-	CASSESLGGANVLTF	TGTGCCAGCAGTGAAAGCTTAGGTGGGGCCAACGTCCTGACTTTC
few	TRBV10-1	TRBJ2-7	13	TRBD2	CASSSSGSHEQYF	TGCGCCAGCAGCTCTAGCGGGAGTCACGAGCAGTACTTC
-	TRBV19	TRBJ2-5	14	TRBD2	CASSTTSVQETQYF	TGTGCCAGTAGTACGACTAGCGTCCAAGAGACCCAGTACTTC
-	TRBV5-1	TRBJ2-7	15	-	CASSLSASSVHEQYF	TGCGCCAGCAGCTTGTCAGCGTCTAGCGTTCACGAGCAGTACTTC
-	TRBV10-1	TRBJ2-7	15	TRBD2	CASSDRRGARVEQYF	TGCGCCAGCAGTGATCGGCGGGGGGCGAGGGTCGAGCAGTACTTC
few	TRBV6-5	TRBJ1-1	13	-	CASSLTRGTEAFF	TGTGCCAGCAGTCTAACTAGGGGCACTGAAGCTTTCTTT
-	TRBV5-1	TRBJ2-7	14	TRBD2	CASSFSGASYEQYF	TGCGCCAGCAGCTTTAGCGGGGCTTCCTACGAGCAGTACTTC